This is a list of T cell receptor beta chains from one sample in a study of cytomegalovirus exposure and HLA in healthy donors. Measured with immunoSEQ multiplex PCR; TCRdb has only the in-frame clones, and not every one. The table counts about 130,000 clones; around 2.9% lies in the top ten. Sequencing input: PBMCs. The receptor set was obtained from a man younger than 45 in good health and CMV-seronegative. Each CDR3 is given with its conserved first and last residue. The D gene is left open where the match is weak.

v_gene	d_gene	j_gene	CDR3aa	CDR3nt
TRBV7-9	TRBD1	TRBJ1-2	CASSRPGQGRRNGYTF	TGTGCCAGCAGCCGTCCCGGACAGGGAAGGAGAAATGGCTACACCTTC
TRBV27	TRBD2	TRBJ2-7	CASSTGTSSYEQYF	TGTGCCAGCAGTACCGGGACTAGCTCCTACGAGCAGTACTTC
TRBV25-1	-	TRBJ2-1	CASSAHEQFF	TGTGCCAGCAGTGCACACGAGCAGTTCTTC
TRBV6-5	-	TRBJ1-1	CASNRRDTEAFF	TGTGCCAGCAACCGCCGGGACACTGAAGCTTTCTTT
TRBV6-5	-	TRBJ2-7	CASSAGSRPGYEQYF	TGTGCCAGCAGCGCCGGGAGTCGACCAGGTTACGAGCAGTACTTC
TRBV11-2	-	TRBJ1-3	CASSLAPDSGNTIYF	TGTGCCAGCAGCTTAGCCCCGGACAGCGGAAACACCATATATTTT
TRBV5-5	TRBD1	TRBJ2-5	CASTGTGRETQYF	TGTGCCAGCACGGGGACAGGGAGAGAGACCCAGTACTTC
TRBV7-2	-	TRBJ2-7	CASSSDRRKDEQYF	TGTGCCAGCAGCTCCGACAGGAGGAAGGACGAGCAGTACTTC
TRBV7-9	-	TRBJ1-1	CASSLGEENTEAFF	TGTGCCAGCAGCTTAGGGGAGGAGAACACTGAAGCTTTCTTT
TRBV5-1	TRBD1	TRBJ2-1	CASSVTGGQDEQFF	TGCGCCAGCAGCGTGACAGGGGGTCAGGATGAGCAGTTCTTC
TRBV5-1	-	TRBJ2-7	CASSLLQNSYEQYF	TGCGCCAGCAGCTTGCTACAGAACTCCTACGAGCAGTACTTC
TRBV7-3	TRBD1	TRBJ2-5	CASSLGDRPRGTQYF	TGTGCCAGCAGCCTAGGGGACAGGCCTCGGGGGACCCAGTACTTC
TRBV15	-	TRBJ2-5	CATSRDLEQGQYF	TGTGCCACCAGCAGAGATCTGGAGCAGGGGCAGTACTTC
TRBV6-6	-	TRBJ1-5	CASSYSAVSQPQHF	TGTGCCAGCAGTTACTCAGCGGTTTCTCAGCCCCAGCATTTT
TRBV5-4	TRBD1	TRBJ2-7	CASSQGQGAYEQYF	TGTGCCAGCAGCCAGGGACAGGGGGCCTACGAGCAGTACTTC
TRBV5-5	TRBD1	TRBJ1-2	CASSLIFGTDGYTF	TGTGCCAGCAGCTTGATTTTTGGGACAGATGGCTACACCTTC
TRBV9	TRBD1	TRBJ2-1	CASSSLGQDTYNEQFF	TGTGCCAGCAGTAGCCTTGGACAGGACACCTACAATGAGCAGTTCTTC
TRBV28	-	TRBJ1-3	CASSSLRAYSGNTIYF	TGTGCCAGCAGTTCCCTGCGGGCCTACTCTGGAAACACCATATATTTT
TRBV28	TRBD1	TRBJ1-2	CASSLTRTGGGYGYTF	TGTGCCAGCAGTTTAACCAGGACAGGGGGAGGATATGGCTACACCTTC